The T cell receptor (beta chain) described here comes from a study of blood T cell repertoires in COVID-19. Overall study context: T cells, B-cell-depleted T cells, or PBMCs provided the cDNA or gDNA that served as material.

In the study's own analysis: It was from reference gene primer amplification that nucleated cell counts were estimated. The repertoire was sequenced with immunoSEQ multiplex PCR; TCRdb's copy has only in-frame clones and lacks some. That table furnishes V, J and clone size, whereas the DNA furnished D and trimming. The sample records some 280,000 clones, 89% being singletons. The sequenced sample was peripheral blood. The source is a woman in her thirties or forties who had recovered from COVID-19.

Here the CDR3 reads CASRPTGVASPLHF. CDR3 DNA sequence: TGTGCCAGCAGACCGACAGGGGTTGCTTCACCCCTCCACTTT. This rearrangement joins TRBV7-8 to TRBJ1-6; 8 bases align to TRBD1. The CDR3 extends over 14 amino acids. Trimming cost V 6 bases and J 9 bases; bases outside gene matches: 7. The germline gives CDR1 SGHVS, CDR2 FQNEAQ. Filled out from reference TRBV7-8 and TRBJ1-6, the complete variable domain reads GAGVSQSPRYKVAKRGQDVALRCDPISGHVSLFWYQQALGQGPEFLTYFQNEAQLDKSGLPSDRFFAERPEGSVSTLKIQRTQQEDSAVYLCASRPTGVASPLHFGNGTRLTVT.